The clone carrying this T cell receptor beta chain was found many times. Libraries of TCR beta came from iRepertoire HTBI primers plus Arm-PCR of CDR3 regions. MiXCR, applied by TCRdb to the multiplex PCR reads, yields one record per CDR3 protein. Of 510,000 or so distinct CDR3 sequences in the sample, about 12% were seen once. The germline V gene has CDR1 SGHVS and CDR2 FNYEAQ. The CDR3 contains 15 residues. The V and J ends lost 3 bases and 4 bases, in that order; junction bases with no gene match: 5. The data were obtained in a study of regulatory T cells in long-lasting Graves disease. Time point: newly diagnosed GD, antithyroid drugs for less than 3 months. PBMC-extracted RNA yielded the TCR library. This same sample was also part of a study on T cells in Graves' hyperthyroidism and ophthalmopathy.

The sample in question was peripheral blood mononuclear cells (PBMCs), obtained at new diagnosis, from a patient treated with antithyroid drugs. The chain is built from TRBV7-6 and TRBJ2-1, with 8 bases identical to TRBD2. The sequence was collected from a woman aged 25 to 39 with Graves disease. CDR3 region: CASSFLLAAYNEQFF. The CDR3 DNA is TGTGCCAGCAGCTTTTTACTAGCGGCTTACAATGAGCAGTTCTTC.